A selection of T cell receptor beta chains follows, all from one sample in a study of blood T cell repertoires in COVID-19. Generated by immunoSEQ multiplex PCR, the TCRdb table keeps only in-frame clones and is missing some. This table has about 220,000 clones, roughly 80% appearing once. The sequenced sample consisted of peripheral blood. The receptors come from an older woman who had recovered from COVID-19. Each CDR3 is given with its conserved first and last residue. D genes are given only for firm matches. Clone size is stated in some rows and not others, as once, few, many or a class when expanded.

CDR3aa	CDR3nt	v_gene	abundance	j_gene	d_gene
CSVAAGHSGNTIYF	TGCAGCGTTGCGGCAGGGCACTCTGGAAACACCATATATTTT	TRBV29-1	NA	TRBJ1-3	NA
CASSHPGTGSGYTF	TGTGCCAGCAGCCATCCCGGGACAGGGAGTGGCTACACCTTC	TRBV4-2	NA	TRBJ1-2	TRBD1
CASSDSSETQYF	TGTGCCAGCAGTGACTCCTCAGAGACCCAGTACTTC	TRBV2	NA	TRBJ2-5	NA
CATSAGSSGRTDTQYF	TGTGCCACCAGTGCCGGGTCTAGCGGCCGCACAGATACGCAGTATTTT	TRBV24-1	NA	TRBJ2-3	TRBD2
CASSFGQGPEEQYF	TGCGCCAGCAGCTTTGGACAGGGTCCTGAGGAGCAGTACTTC	TRBV5-1	NA	TRBJ2-7	TRBD1
CASSSLGLARETQYF	TGTGCCAGCAGTTCCCTCGGACTAGCGAGAGAGACCCAGTACTTC	TRBV6-5	NA	TRBJ2-5	TRBD2
CAIRTRDSRFMFF	TGTGCCATCAGGACTCGGGACAGCAGATTCATGTTCTTT	TRBV10-3	NA	TRBJ1-1	TRBD1
CASSLYTSGGGTDTQYF	TGTGCCAGCAGCCTATACACTAGCGGGGGAGGCACAGATACGCAGTATTTT	TRBV4-2	NA	TRBJ2-3	TRBD2
CAWSRDYEQYF	TGTGCCTGGAGTCGGGACTACGAGCAGTACTTC	TRBV30	many	TRBJ2-7	NA
CASSEVWGMNTEAFF	TGTGCCAGCAGTGAAGTTTGGGGCATGAACACTGAAGCTTTCTTT	TRBV6-1	few	TRBJ1-1	NA
CASSVVSGGLAGELFF	TGTGCCAGCAGCGTAGTGAGCGGGGGGCTGGCCGGGGAGCTGTTTTTT	TRBV9	NA	TRBJ2-2	TRBD2
CASSLRTSGSSTDTQYF	TGTGCCAGCAGCCTTCGGACTAGCGGGTCTAGCACAGATACGCAGTATTTT	TRBV5-8	once	TRBJ2-3	TRBD2
CSARSGTLQYF	TGCAGTGCTAGATCCGGGACATTGCAGTACTTC	TRBV20-1	NA	TRBJ2-7	NA
CASSITVQGLELFF	TGTGCCAGTAGTATTACCGTACAGGGTTTAGAACTGTTTTTT	TRBV19	NA	TRBJ1-4	NA
CASGTNNNEQFF	TGTGCCAGCGGGACTAACAACAATGAGCAGTTCTTC	TRBV11-2	NA	TRBJ2-1	TRBD2
CASSSDREETQYF	TGCGCCAGCAGCTCTGACAGGGAAGAGACCCAGTACTTC	TRBV5-1	NA	TRBJ2-5	TRBD1
CASSLTSRRGPGANVLTF	TGCGCCAGCAGCCTAACCTCCAGGCGGGGCCCTGGGGCCAACGTCCTGACTTTC	TRBV4-1	NA	TRBJ2-6	NA
CASSLGLAGGSNEQFF	TGTGCCAGCAGCCTGGGACTAGCGGGGGGGTCAAATGAGCAGTTCTTC	TRBV9	NA	TRBJ2-1	TRBD2
CASSVYRDEQFF	TGTGCCAGCAGTGTGTACAGGGACGAGCAGTTCTTC	TRBV2	many	TRBJ2-1	NA
CASRGLVYNEQFF	TGTGCCAGCCGGGGACTAGTTTACAATGAGCAGTTCTTC	TRBV6-6	NA	TRBJ2-1	TRBD2
CASSLGQGSSGNTIYF	TGTGCCAGCAGCTTGGGCCAGGGGAGCTCTGGAAACACCATATATTTT	TRBV7-9	few	TRBJ1-3	NA
CASSQVTLRGTNTEAFF	TGCGCCAGCAGCCAAGTTACGCTCCGCGGGACGAACACTGAAGCTTTCTTT	TRBV4-3	NA	TRBJ1-1	NA
CASSTGQPGNTIYF	TGCGCCAGCAGCACAGGACAGCCTGGAAACACCATATATTTT	TRBV5-1	NA	TRBJ1-3	NA
CASHVSGTGERTGELFF	TGTGCCAGTCACGTTTCGGGGACAGGGGAGAGAACCGGGGAGCTGTTTTTT	TRBV9	NA	TRBJ2-2	TRBD1
CASSFSSGGQETQYF	TGCGCCAGCAGCTTTTCTAGCGGGGGCCAAGAGACCCAGTACTTC	TRBV5-1	NA	TRBJ2-5	TRBD2